The source of this TCR beta chain is a study of T cell repertoires in cytomegalovirus infection. The overall study: The study used recently identified HLA-C-restricted and well-studied HLA-B-restricted CMV epitopes. Through public TCR beta signatures, both CMV infection and matching HLA type were indicated. Study results and limitations: Totalled public TCR beta family frequency picked out people who carried CMV plus the relevant HLA. Dominating the ex vivo response were TCR beta clonotypes that were CMV-specific and HLA-C-restricted.

Each CDR3 protein gets one entry after TCRdb re-called the reads with MiXCR. This table has hundreds of thousands of distinct CDR3 sequences, about a third appearing once. Trimming took 2 bases from V and 3 from J, leaving 11 bases between them. Germline loops: CDR1 MNHEY, CDR2 SMNVEV (reference sequence). This CDR3 is 15 amino acids long. This clonotype has just a few counts. Its antigen is not identified. The V gene is TRBV27, the J gene TRBJ2-1, with D possibly matching TRBD1 (5 bases). The TCR was taken from a human donor in good health (CMV status not recorded). Some clones in this sample may be carry-over from other donors' samples. The sequencing here drew on cultured CD8+ T cells from PBMCs, taken from culture after CMV antigen stimulation. The CDR3 here is CASSLGAGIYNEQFF. The CDR3 coding sequence is TGTGCCAGCAGTTTAGGGGCAGGGATCTACAATGAGCAGTTCTTC.